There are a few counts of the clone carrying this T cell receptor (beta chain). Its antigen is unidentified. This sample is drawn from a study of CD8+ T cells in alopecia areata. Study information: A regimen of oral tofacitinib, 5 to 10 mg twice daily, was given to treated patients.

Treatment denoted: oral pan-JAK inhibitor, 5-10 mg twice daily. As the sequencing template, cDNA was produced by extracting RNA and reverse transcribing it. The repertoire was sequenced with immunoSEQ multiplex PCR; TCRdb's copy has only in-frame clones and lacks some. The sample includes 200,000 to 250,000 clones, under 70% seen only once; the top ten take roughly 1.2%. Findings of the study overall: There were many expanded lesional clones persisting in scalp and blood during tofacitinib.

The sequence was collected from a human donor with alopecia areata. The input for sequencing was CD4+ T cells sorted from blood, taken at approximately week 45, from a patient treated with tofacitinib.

The CDR3 reads CASSLALAMSTDTQYF. The DNA of the CDR3 is TGCGCCAGCAGCTTGGCATTAGCGATGAGCACAGATACGCAGTATTTT. The chain joins TRBV5-1 to TRBJ2-3, with a tentative D call TRBD2 (5 bases). V was cut by 0 bases and J by 0 bases, with 11 bases left in between. This CDR3 contains 16 residues. CDR1 is SGHRS, CDR2 YFSETQ, per germline.